The 19 T cell receptor beta chains given below trace back to one sample, sequenced in a study of tumor-infiltrating lymphocytes in primary liver carcinoma. The investigators made TCR beta cDNA from about 0.45 ug total RNA, using a constant-region primer. ARM-PCR, slightly modified, supplied the TCR beta libraries through three nested multiplex PCR rounds. With TRBV1-TRBV30 forward primers and a C-beta reverse primer, the first two PCR rounds were run for around 10 cycles each. TCRdb reprocessed the multiplex PCR reads via MiXCR and lists one record per CDR3 protein. Of about 99,000 distinct CDR3 sequences listed, 55% to 75% are singletons. From unsorted bulk tissue weighing about 20-33 mg, DNA and RNA were co-extracted. Material: liver tumor tissue from sampling region 5. Subset denoted: tumor region T5, tumor centre. These receptors all come from a woman aged 55-75 years with primary liver carcinoma and hepatitis B virus infection.

This clonotype was seen a handful of times. This chain connects TRBV21-1 to TRBJ2-2; the DNA was not compared with TRBD1, the D call given in the table. TRBV21-1 is reported as a pseudogene. The CDR3 loop spans 16 amino acids. In DNA, the CDR3 is TGTGCCAGCAGCAAAGTATGGCCAGGGATTTGGCGGGAGCTGTTTTTT. Protein product: CASSKVWPGIWRELFF.

Comment on this clonotype: One junction end disagrees with the germline gene, perhaps due to a read error. The chain couples TRBV5-1 to TRBJ2-2; D might be TRBD2 (5 bases). CDR1 is SGHRS and CDR2 is YFSETQ in the germline V gene. This CDR3 has 13 residues. CDR3 nucleotide sequence: TGCGCCAGCAGCCGCGACTGCCCCGGGGAGTTGTTTTTT. Its protein is CASSRDCPGELFF.

This clonotype has ten or more counts. The V and J genes are TRBV11-2 and TRBJ1-4, with D possibly TRBD1 on 5 matching bases. This CDR3 region has 13 residues. Trimming removed 5 bases at V and 6 bases at J, with 10 bases between. CDR1 and CDR2 from the germline V gene are SGHAT and FQNNGV. The CDR3, as DNA: TGTGCCAGCAGCCCCCGGACATATGAAAAACTGTTTTTT. As protein: CASSPRTYEKLFF.

Worth noting for this clonotype: One end of the junction does not line up with germline, which may come from a read error. The chain combines TRBV11-2 with TRBJ2-2; 12 bases agree with TRBD2. In germline, CDR1 is SGHAT, CDR2 FQNNGV. This CDR3 has 15 amino acids. This CDR3 reads CASSLGLAGPWELFF. The CDR3 DNA reads as TGTGCCAGCAGTTTAGGACTAGCGGGACCCTGGGAGCTGTTTTTT.

With regard to this clonotype: The junction differs from germline at one of its ends, possibly a read error. The chain carries TRBV29-1 and TRBJ2-1; TRBD2 matches at 9 bases. This CDR3 has 14 residues. The V gene's germline CDR1 is SQVTM and CDR2 ANQGSEA. The CDR3 loop reads CGVIGGRAVDEQFF. CDR3 DNA sequence: TGCGGCGTTATAGGCGGGAGGGCCGTAGATGAGCAGTTCTTC.

This chain uses TRBV14 with TRBJ1-2; perhaps TRBD1 as D (5 bases). Germline CDR1 reads SGHDN; CDR2 reads FVKESK. The CDR3 extends over 15 amino acids. V was pared by 7 bases and J by 6 bases, with 21 bases between. The CDR3 DNA sequence: TGTGCCAGCAACCTTACCGGGACGCTGACCCATGGCTACACCTTC. Amino acid sequence: CASNLTGTLTHGYTF. Combining the CDR3 with reference TRBV14 and TRBJ1-2 gives the whole variable domain EAGVTQFPSHSVIEKGQTVTLRCDPISGHDNLYWYRRVMGKEIKFLLHFVKESKQDESGMPNNRFLAERTGGTYSTLKVQPAELEDSGVYFCASNLTGTLTHGYTFGSGTRLTVV.

In this sample, this clonotype turned up many times. The genes are TRBV10-1 and TRBJ2-7; D is ambiguous. The V end lost 4 bases, the J end lost 0 bases, and 4 bases lay between the germline ends. Per the germline V gene, CDR1 is WNHNN and CDR2 is SYGVQD (reference sequence). This CDR3 region has 12 residues. In DNA form, the CDR3 reads TGCGCCAGCAGTGGGAGCTCCTACGAGCAGTACTTC. Residues: CASSGSSYEQYF.

The chain links TRBV12-5 to TRBJ2-5; D not certain. Trimming left V 0 bases short and J 13 bases short, with 12 bases between. This CDR3 has 12 amino acids. CDR1 and CDR2 from the germline V gene are LGHNT and FRNRAP. The DNA for the CDR3 is TGTGCTAGTGGTTTGGTAGAAGAGATCCGGTACTTC. Translated, it gives CASGLVEEIRYF.

Comment on this clonotype: The conserved closing phenylalanine or tryptophan is absent in this CDR3, likely reflecting a read error. It is unclear where the CDR3 begins or ends on the DNA, so no DNA is shown, and the CDR3 is as TCRdb lists it. The V gene is TRBV11-2, the J gene TRBJ2-2; TRBD2, the D gene given by the table, was not confirmed from the DNA. Germline V gives CDR1 SGHAT, CDR2 FQNNGV. From its first to its last residue, the CDR3 has 13 amino acids. CDR3 amino acids: CASSRERAGEQFY.

V is TRBV11-2 and J is TRBJ2-5, with 7 bases matching TRBD2. The length of the CDR3 is 20 residues. V lost 8 bases to trimming and J lost 1 base; unmatched junction nucleotides: 25. Germline assignment: CDR1 SGHAT and CDR2 FQNNGV. The DNA of the CDR3 is TGTGCCAGCGGGCGTACATCGGTTAGGTGGGAGGGAGGGATCCAAGAGACCCAGTACTTC. Amino acid sequence: CASGRTSVRWEGGIQETQYF.

This clonotype was recorded many times. The V gene is TRBV28, the J gene TRBJ1-1; 9 bases match TRBD1. This CDR3 has 11 residues. The trim removed 5 bases at V and 14 bases at J, leaving 6 bases unmatched. CDR1 MDHEN and CDR2 SYDVKM come from the germline V gene. The CDR3 region is CASSPGTGFFF. The CDR3, as DNA: TGTGCCAGCAGTCCTGGGACAGGGTTCTTCTTT.

This clonotype rates as medium-sized. The chain recombines TRBV12-3 or TRBV12-4 with TRBJ2-1; 9 nucleotides agree with TRBD1. Trimming took 4 bases from V and 5 from J; bases not matched to a gene: 9. The CDR3 runs 16 residues. The CDR3 nucleotides read TGTGCCAGCAGTTCTCGCCCACGGGACAGGGACAATGAGCAGTTCTTC. Residues: CASSSRPRDRDNEQFF.

About this clonotype: This could be a read error, since a much larger clone is one nucleotide away. The V gene is TRBV14, the J gene TRBJ2-1; D might be TRBD2 (5 bases). This CDR3 has 14 residues. The germline V gene encodes CDR1 SGHDN and CDR2 FVKESK. CDR3 nucleotides: TGTGCCACCAGCCAAGATACGGGGTACAATGAGCAGTTCTTC. It encodes CATSQDTGYNEQFF. The full variable domain, its missing parts supplied by reference TRBV14 and TRBJ2-1, is EAGVTQFPSHSVIEKGQTVTLRCDPISGHDNLYWYRRVMGKEIKFLLHFVKESKQDESGMPNNRFLAERTGGTYSTLKVQPAELEDSGVYFCATSQDTGYNEQFFGPGTRLTVL.

About this clonotype itself: An end of the junction does not agree with germline; a read error may underlie this. The V and J genes are TRBV5-6 and TRBJ2-1; the D gene could be TRBD1 or TRBD2 (5 bases each). The CDR3 loop spans 15 amino acids. Germline CDR1 SGHDT, CDR2 YYEEEE. The chain's CDR3 is CVSSLLGQADNEQFF. The DNA for the CDR3 is TGTGTCAGCAGCTTGTTAGGACAAGCGGACAATGAGCAGTTCTTC.

For this clonotype: This may stem from a read error, because a much larger clone lies one nucleotide away. V gene TRBV11-2 combines with J gene TRBJ2-2, with D possibly being TRBD1 (6 bases). This CDR3 region has 15 residues. Germline lookup yields CDR1 SGHAT and CDR2 FQNNGV. The CDR3 loop is CANSPITGSTRELFF. In DNA, the CDR3 is TGTGCCAACAGCCCTATCACAGGGTCCACCAGGGAGCTGTTTTTT.

On this clonotype: Mismatch with germline at one junction end may stem from a read error. The genes are TRBV30 and TRBJ1-2, with D possibly TRBD1 on 6 matching bases. Germline CDR1 and CDR2: GTSNPN and SVGIG (reference sequence). CDR3 length: 16 amino acids. CDR3 sequence reads: CAWSVSQGVRIYVYTF. In DNA form, the CDR3 reads TGTGCCTGGAGTGTTTCACAGGGAGTTCGCATCTATGTCTACACCTTC.

The count of this clonotype is one. In this CDR3 the conserved last residue, phenylalanine or tryptophan, is missing, so a read error is likely. The chain uses TRBV11-2 and TRBJ1-6; tentatively, D is TRBD1 (6 bases). Germline V gives CDR1 SGHAT, CDR2 FQNNGV. This CDR3 has 15 residues. DNA of the CDR3: TGTGCCAGCTGCTTCGACCCGGGGGCCAATTCACCCCTCCACTCT. This codes for CASCFDPGANSPLHS.

As to this clonotype: It is likely a read error, because the conserved phenylalanine at the end of the CDR3 is missing. The chain is built from TRBV6-6 and TRBJ2-7; no reliable D call. Trimming left V 9 bases short and J 3 bases short, with 18 bases between. Germline V lookup: CDR1 MNHNY, CDR2 SVGAGI (reference sequence). The CDR3 runs 14 residues. The CDR3 bases are TGTGCCAGTAGTAGCAACCAGGTGAACTACGAGCAGTACTTG. Protein: CASSSNQVNYEQYL.

For this clonotype: Since a much larger clone is just one base distant, this may be a read error. V usage is TRBV28 and J usage is TRBJ2-1; 12 nucleotides align to TRBD2. The germline V gene encodes CDR1 MDHEN and CDR2 SYDVKM. The CDR3 is made up of 16 amino acids. The V gene end was trimmed by 5 bases and the J gene end by 7 bases; junction bases not matched to a gene: 9. The CDR3 sequence: CASSRVVGLAGNEQFF. The CDR3 DNA is TGTGCCAGCAGTCGTGTGGTGGGACTAGCGGGTAATGAGCAGTTCTTC.